Described below is a single TCR beta chain sequence and its context. Antigen: not known. This entry is derived from a study of T cell repertoires in cytomegalovirus infection. Study context: In public TCR beta signatures, there were indications of both CMV infection and matching HLA type.

Findings of the study overall: The ex vivo response was dominated by HLA-C-restricted CMV-specific TCR beta clonotypes. There were carriers of CMV plus the relevant HLA, and cumulative public TCR beta family frequency identified them.

TCRdb fed the reads into MiXCR, producing one record per CDR3 protein. Altogether about 530,000 distinct CDR3 sequences are present, 26% being singletons, with the ten largest covering roughly 13%. Input material: PBMCs. This receptor was obtained from a human donor in good health (CMV status not recorded). Some clones in this sample may be carry-over from other donors' samples.

The CDR3 sequence is CASSQASVAHSYNEQFF. In DNA, the CDR3 is TGCGCCAGCAGCCAAGCCTCCGTAGCCCACTCCTACAATGAGCAGTTCTTC. J is TRBJ2-1 and V is TRBV4-1; no firm D call. The CDR3 length is 17 residues. Germline V lookup: CDR1 MGHRA, CDR2 YSYEKL. The V and J ends lost 1 base and 0 bases respectively, with 13 bases between them.